One sample yielded the 8 T cell receptor beta chains listed below, sequenced in a study of CD8+ T cells in alopecia areata. Treatment here: oral pan-JAK inhibitor, 5-10 mg twice daily. After isolation, RNA underwent reverse transcription to generate cDNA as the sequencing template. Repertoires were generated with immunoSEQ multiplex PCR, while TCRdb's copy carries only in-frame clones and drops some. In the table there are 150,000 to 200,000 clones, 60% of which are singletons. This material consisted of CD4+ T cells sorted from blood, taken at week 24, from a patient treated with tofacitinib. The receptors originated from a human donor with alopecia areata.

J is TRBJ2-7 and V is TRBV20-1; a weak D match, TRBD2 (5 bases). This CDR3 region has 11 residues. V lost 6 bases and J 4 bases, leaving 10 bases between the germline ends. The V gene's germline CDR1 is DFQATT and CDR2 SNEGSKA (reference sequence). The CDR3, as DNA: TGCAGTGCACCCCGGGAATACGAGCAGTACTTC. This translates into CSAPREYEQYF.

The chain links TRBV4-1 to TRBJ1-2; D remains ambiguous. CDR1 and CDR2 from the germline V gene are MGHRA and YSYEKL. V was trimmed by 4 bases and J by 7 bases, leaving 13 bases between them. CDR3 length: 13 amino acids. CDR3 nucleotide sequence: TGCGCCAGCAGCCCCTCGATGTGGGTTGGCTACACCTTC. This sequence encodes CASSPSMWVGYTF.

This chain connects TRBV25-1 to TRBJ2-2; D not certain. Trimming removed 3 bases from V and 6 bases from J, with 11 bases in between. The CDR3 consists of 14 residues. The germline CDR1 and CDR2 sequences are MGHDK and SYGVNS. The CDR3 sequence is CASSDADGAGELFF. DNA of the CDR3: TGTGCCAGCAGTGATGCCGATGGAGCCGGGGAGCTGTTTTTT. Full variable domain (rest looked up from reference TRBV25-1 and TRBJ2-2): EADIYQTPRYLVIGTGKKITLECSQTMGHDKMYWYQQDPGMELHLIHYSYGVNSTEKGDLSSESTVSRIRTEHFPLTLESARPSHTSQYLCASSDADGAGELFFGEGSRLTVL.

This clone came up once. The V gene is TRBV5-1, the J gene TRBJ1-6, with D possibly being TRBD1 (5 bases). From germline, CDR1 is SGHRS and CDR2 YFSETQ. This CDR3 is 14 amino acids long. Deletions cut 0 bases from V and 10 bases from J, with 11 bases between. The CDR3 is CASSLAGLGSPLHF. In DNA form, the CDR3 reads TGCGCCAGCAGCTTGGCAGGGTTAGGATCACCCCTCCACTTT.

The rearrangement joins TRBV11-3 to TRBJ1-1; D remains ambiguous. Germline V gene sequence: CDR1 SGHNT, CDR2 YENEEA. V shed 4 bases and J shed 4 bases, with 7 bases lying between them. The CDR3 totals 12 residues. The DNA for the CDR3 is TGTGCCAGCAGCTCTTGGGGCACTGAAGCTTTCTTT. Translation: CASSSWGTEAFF.

In this sample, this clone turned up a few times. The V call is TRBV5-6, the J call TRBJ2-5; 8 bases line up with TRBD2. With V trimmed by 5 bases and J by 5 bases, 5 bases remained unmatched. Germline CDR1 is SGHDT and CDR2 is YYEEEE. CDR3 length: 13 residues. This CDR3 is CASRHGGEETQYF. The CDR3 coding sequence is TGTGCCAGCAGACACGGGGGGGAGGAGACCCAGTACTTC.

The chain links TRBV4-2 to TRBJ2-5; TRBD2 might be the D (5 bases). Germline loops: CDR1 LGHNA, CDR2 YNFKEQ. The V end lost 2 bases, the J end lost 1 base, and 8 bases lay between the germline ends. This CDR3 comprises 14 residues. The CDR3 loop reads CASSQNGLQETQYF. The CDR3 region has the DNA TGTGCCAGCAGCCAAAATGGACTCCAAGAGACCCAGTACTTC.

The V call is TRBV20-1, the J call TRBJ2-3; D uncertain. Germline-derived CDR1 and CDR2 are DFQATT and SNEGSKA (reference sequence). The CDR3 spans 11 residues. V was cut by 3 bases and J by 4 bases, with 5 bases left in between. CDR3 sequence (DNA): TGCAGTGCTAGGAGGTCAGATACGCAGTATTTT. It codes for CSARRSDTQYF.